These 27 T cell receptor beta chains share one sample of origin, sequenced in a study of T cells in Graves' hyperthyroidism and ophthalmopathy. From RNA transcripts, TCR beta CDR3 regions were amplified. Researchers ran a first-round RT-PCR on the TCR CDR3 using the HTBI primer set. TCRdb reanalysed the multiplex PCR reads using MiXCR and keeps one entry per CDR3 protein. The sample carries 660,000 or so distinct CDR3 sequences, 40% to 55% recorded once. The specimen sequenced was peripheral blood or thyroid tissue (not recorded which). Every receptor here comes from an adult man with Graves' disease, either hyperthyroidism or ophthalmopathy (not recorded which).

This clonotype was counted many times. CDR3 amino acids: CASSFATPPGNTIYF. The CDR3 DNA follows: TGTGCCAGCAGCTTCGCGACCCCCCCTGGAAACACCATATATTTT. The gene calls are TRBV7-6 and TRBJ1-3; no clear D. CDR1 and CDR2 (germline): SGHVS, FNYEAQ. V was shortened by 3 bases and J by 2 bases, with 11 bases between the two germline ends. The CDR3 sequence is 15 residues long.

This clonotype occurred many times. The chain joins TRBV2 to TRBJ1-2; D unclear. Per the germline V gene, CDR1 is SNHLY and CDR2 is FYNNEI. This CDR3 contains 15 residues. Trimming left V 6 bases short and J 3 bases short, with 17 bases between. The CDR3 here is CASRGGRTRDYGYTF. CDR3 bases: TGTGCCAGCAGGGGAGGGCGAACCCGCGACTATGGCTACACCTTC.

This sequence joins TRBV24-1 and TRBJ1-2, with TRBD1 matching over 7 bases. V shed 4 bases and J 4 bases; nucleotides not matched to a gene: 5. This CDR3 contains 14 residues. The germline V gene encodes CDR1 KGHDR and CDR2 SFDVKD. The CDR3 protein is CATSDTGTVYGYTF. DNA for the CDR3: TGTGCCACCAGTGACACCGGGACAGTCTATGGCTACACCTTC.

The chain links TRBV15 to TRBJ1-5; the D gene is possibly TRBD1 (6 bases). This CDR3 is built from 15 residues. Trimming cost V 7 bases and J 1 base, with 14 bases left between them. Per germline, CDR1 LNHNV and CDR2 YYDKDF (reference sequence). The DNA for the CDR3 is TGTGCCACCAAAAGGGGGGGGGAGAGCAATCAGCCCCAGCATTTT. It yields the protein CATKRGGESNQPQHF.

Here the CDR3 reads CASSLAPQFSGNTIYF. CDR3 bases: TGTGCCAGCAGCTTAGCGCCCCAGTTCTCTGGAAACACCATATATTTT. This sequence joins TRBV7-8 and TRBJ1-3; D is ambiguous. The CDR3 contains 16 residues. Deletions cut 0 bases from V and 0 bases from J, with 9 bases between. Germline assignment: CDR1 SGHVS and CDR2 FQNEAQ.

The chain combines TRBV9 with TRBJ1-1, with D maybe TRBD1 (5 bases). Germline CDR1 reads SGDLS; CDR2 reads YYNGEE. The ends were cut back, 4 bases at V and 2 bases at J, with 9 bases in the middle. This CDR3 comprises 13 residues. CDR3 loop: CASSPGINTEAFF. CDR3 bases: TGTGCCAGCAGCCCAGGGATAAACACTGAAGCTTTCTTT.

Comments on this clonotype: A clone one base away is much larger, so this may be a read error. This chain connects TRBV25-1 to TRBJ1-1; D might be TRBD1 (5 bases). The V gene's germline CDR1 is MGHDK and CDR2 SYGVNS. CDR3 length: 15 residues. The CDR3 loop is CARSLAGFRSTEAFF. The CDR3 DNA reads as TGTGCCCGCAGTTTAGCAGGGTTTAGGAGCACTGAAGCTTTCTTT.

This clonotype was seen a handful of times. V is TRBV7-9 and J is TRBJ1-1; TRBD1 agrees at 7 bases. With V trimmed by 0 bases and J by 5 bases, 12 bases remained unmatched. Germline-derived CDR1 and CDR2 are SEHNR and FQNEAQ (reference sequence). CDR3 length: 17 amino acids. The CDR3 is CASSLAGPGGGRTEAFF. Written as DNA, the CDR3 is TGTGCCAGCAGCTTAGCCGGCCCAGGGGGGGGGCGAACTGAAGCTTTCTTT.

This clonotype was counted only a few times. The gene calls are TRBV20-1 and TRBJ2-7, with D tentatively TRBD1 (5 bases). This CDR3 spans 12 amino acids. Trimming cost V 3 bases and J 2 bases, with 8 bases left between them. Germline lookup yields CDR1 DFQATT and CDR2 SNEGSKA (reference sequence). The CDR3 DNA reads TGCAGTGCTAGGACAGCCCCCTACGAGCAGTACTTC. Residues: CSARTAPYEQYF.

The chain employs TRBV6-5 and TRBJ1-1; D gene unclear. Germline CDR1 MNHEY, CDR2 SVGAGI. The CDR3 is 15 amino acids. V shed 5 bases and J shed 5 bases, with 18 bases lying between them. This CDR3 reads CASSEESWVRTEAFF. CDR3 sequence (DNA): TGTGCCAGCAGTGAAGAATCCTGGGTGAGGACTGAAGCTTTCTTT.

In its sample, this clonotype was seen a few times. The rearrangement links TRBV19 to TRBJ2-2, with no clear D. This CDR3 is 15 amino acids long. The V gene's germline CDR1 is LNHDA and CDR2 SQIVND (reference sequence). Trimming stripped 1 base from V and 4 bases from J, with 10 bases between. The CDR3 region has the DNA TGTGCCAGTAGTATAGGGGCAGGATCCACCGGGGAGCTGTTTTTT. This encodes CASSIGAGSTGELFF.

The V gene is TRBV29-1, the J gene TRBJ2-7; TRBD1 matches 9 bases. The germline V gene encodes CDR1 SQVTM and CDR2 ANQGSEA. The CDR3 is made up of 15 amino acids. V dropped 6 bases and J dropped 3; count of bases not matched to a gene: 12. CDR3 in amino acids: CSVSSGVGQGYEQYF. CDR3 DNA: TGCAGCGTAAGCTCCGGCGTGGGACAGGGCTACGAGCAGTACTTC.

This clonotype was observed once. This chain links TRBV2 with TRBJ1-4, with 8 bases identical to TRBD1. V dropped 6 bases and J dropped 5; count of bases not matched to a gene: 5. This CDR3 comprises 14 residues. Germline-derived CDR1 and CDR2 are SNHLY and FYNNEI. CDR3 loop: CASRGRQGNEKLFF. CDR3 bases: TGTGCCAGCAGGGGAAGACAGGGGAATGAAAAACTGTTTTTT. The whole variable domain, remainder taken from reference TRBV2 and TRBJ1-4, is EPEVTQTPSHQVTQMGQEVILRCVPISNHLYFYWYRQILGQKVEFLVSFYNNEISEKSEIFDDQFSVERPDGSNFTLKIRSTKLEDSAMYFCASRGRQGNEKLFFGSGTQLSVL.

In the case of this clonotype: At one end the junction does not follow the germline gene, possibly because of a read error. The chain combines TRBV10-2 with TRBJ1-1; 7 bases line up with TRBD1. Germline CDR1 WSHSY, CDR2 SAAADI. The CDR3 has 15 residues. CDR3 sequence: CASRSDRVAANEAFF. As DNA, the CDR3 is TGTGCCAGCAGGTCCGACAGGGTGGCTGCGAATGAAGCTTTCTTT.

This chain links TRBV7-2 with TRBJ2-7; TRBD2 agrees at 9 bases. Trimming at V came to 7 bases and at J to 7 bases, leaving 11 bases not matched to a gene. Germline V gives CDR1 SGHTA, CDR2 FQGNSA. This CDR3 has 14 amino acids. CDR3 residues: CASMLAGMVGEQYF. In nucleotides, the CDR3 is TGTGCCAGCATGCTAGCGGGAATGGTAGGGGAGCAGTACTTC.

This clonotype was counted at least ten times. The chain has TRBV10-3 and TRBJ1-5; D perhaps matches TRBD1 (6 bases). Germline CDR1 reads ENHRY; CDR2 reads SYGVKD. The CDR3 loop spans 14 amino acids. V was clipped by 3 bases and J by 6 bases, with 12 bases between them. CDR3 sequence: CAISEGGDGQPQHF. In nucleotides, the CDR3 is TGTGCCATCAGTGAAGGGGGGGACGGTCAGCCCCAGCATTTT.

Regarding this clonotype: One junction end disagrees with the germline gene, perhaps due to a read error. This chain joins TRBV5-4 and TRBJ1-1; 7 bases match TRBD1. Germline V gives CDR1 SGHNT, CDR2 YYREEE (reference sequence). This CDR3 has 14 residues. The DNA for the CDR3 is TGCGCCAGCAGCTATGACAGGGAAGGTTATGAAGCTTTCTTT. Translation gives CASSYDREGYEAFF.

This chain uses TRBV7-9 with TRBJ1-6; TRBD1 agrees at 8 bases. From germline, CDR1 is SEHNR and CDR2 FQNEAQ (reference sequence). This CDR3 region has 16 residues. Trimming cost V 4 bases and J 0 bases; bases outside gene matches: 2. This CDR3 reads CASSSGQVSYNSPLHF. The CDR3 DNA reads as TGTGCCAGCAGCTCGGGACAGGTCTCCTATAATTCACCCCTCCACTTT.

At least ten counts were recorded for this clonotype. The genes are TRBV7-9 and TRBJ1-4, with D tentatively TRBD1 (6 bases). The CDR3 is 15 amino acids. Trimming shortened V by 1 base and J by 3 bases, and 9 bases separated the two germline ends. Germline CDR1 SEHNR, CDR2 FQNEAQ (reference sequence). CDR3 bases: TGTGCCAGCAGCTTAGTTGAGGGGGCTAATGAAAAACTGTTTTTT. Its translation: CASSLVEGANEKLFF.

This chain joins TRBV29-1 and TRBJ2-6, with TRBD1 matching over 10 bases. Germline V gives CDR1 SQVTM, CDR2 ANQGSEA. The V gene end was trimmed by 5 bases and the J gene end by 2 bases; junction bases not matched to a gene: 9. The CDR3 is 17 residues long. CDR3 coding DNA: TGCAGCGTTTCGACCGGGACAGGGGTAACTGGGGCCAACGTCCTGACTTTC. Translation: CSVSTGTGVTGANVLTF.

As DNA, the CDR3 is TGTGCCACCAGCAGTTTATGGGGGGGCGATGGCAATCAGCCCCAGCATTTT. Encoded protein: CATSSLWGGDGNQPQHF. This chain connects TRBV15 to TRBJ1-5; perhaps TRBD1 as D (6 bases). V dropped 3 bases and J dropped 2 bases, with 17 bases sitting between them. The CDR3 runs 17 residues. Germline V CDR1 and CDR2: LNHNV, YYDKDF (reference sequence).

The V gene is TRBV7-9, the J gene TRBJ1-2, with D possibly being TRBD1 (6 bases). Per germline, CDR1 SEHNR and CDR2 FQNEAQ (reference sequence). Deletions cut 1 base from V and 6 bases from J, with 21 bases between. The CDR3 length is 17 residues. CDR3 loop: CASSLVLSRGRSNGYTF. The CDR3 nucleotides read TGTGCCAGCAGCTTAGTTCTTTCTCGGGGGCGCTCAAATGGCTACACCTTC.

DNA for the CDR3: TGCGCCAGCAGCGTGGGACTAGCGGGAGGTATCGAGCAGTACTTC. This translates into CASSVGLAGGIEQYF. This chain joins TRBV5-1 and TRBJ2-7; TRBD2 aligns across 15 bases. Per germline, CDR1 SGHRS and CDR2 YFSETQ. V lost 4 bases, J lost 6 bases, and 5 bases stayed unmatched. The CDR3 runs to 15 residues.

This clonotype was found a few times. The rearrangement links TRBV12-3 or TRBV12-4 to TRBJ2-7; TRBD1 is a possible D gene (5 bases). The CDR3 is 13 residues long. V lost 5 bases and J lost 0, with 8 bases in between. CDR3 bases: TGTGCCAGCAGTGTGACAGACTCCTACGAGCAGTACTTC. Protein product: CASSVTDSYEQYF.

The V call is TRBV20-1, the J call TRBJ1-6; TRBD1 aligns across 7 bases. Germline trimming cut 6 bases from V and 4 bases from J; bases unmatched to any gene: 12. There are 16 residues in the CDR3. Per germline, CDR1 DFQATT and CDR2 SNEGSKA (reference sequence). The CDR3 reads CSARQGGDSYNSPLHF. The CDR3 nucleotides are TGCAGTGCGCGACAGGGAGGAGACAGTTATAATTCACCCCTCCACTTT.

This clonotype has only a few counts. The gene calls are TRBV12-3 or TRBV12-4 and TRBJ2-2; D uncertain. The CDR3 spans 13 residues. V shed 7 bases and J shed 7 bases, with 13 bases lying between them. The CDR3 DNA reads TGTGCCAGCATTCGGGCGGACGGCGGGGAGCTGTTTTTT. This translates into CASIRADGGELFF.

The V and J genes are TRBV20-1 and TRBJ2-7, with unresolved D. V dropped 0 bases and J dropped 2 bases, with 8 bases sitting between them. The germline V gene encodes CDR1 DFQATT and CDR2 SNEGSKA (reference sequence). The CDR3 length is 13 residues. The CDR3 region has the DNA TGCAGTGCTAGAGATCCAGGTACCTACGAGCAGTACTTC. Translation gives CSARDPGTYEQYF.